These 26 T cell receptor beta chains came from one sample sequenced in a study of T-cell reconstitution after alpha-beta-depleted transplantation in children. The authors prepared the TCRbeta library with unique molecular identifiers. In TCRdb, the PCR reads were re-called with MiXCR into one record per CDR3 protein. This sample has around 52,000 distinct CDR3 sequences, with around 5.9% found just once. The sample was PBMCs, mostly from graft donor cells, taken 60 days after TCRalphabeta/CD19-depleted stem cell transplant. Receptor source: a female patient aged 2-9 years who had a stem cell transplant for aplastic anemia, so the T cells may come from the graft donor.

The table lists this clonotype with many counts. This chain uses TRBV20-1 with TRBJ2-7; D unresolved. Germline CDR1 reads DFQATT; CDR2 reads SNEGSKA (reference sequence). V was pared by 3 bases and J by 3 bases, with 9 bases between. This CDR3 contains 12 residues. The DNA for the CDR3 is TGCAGTGCTAGCCCCGGCCTCTACGAGCAGTACTTC. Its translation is CSASPGLYEQYF.

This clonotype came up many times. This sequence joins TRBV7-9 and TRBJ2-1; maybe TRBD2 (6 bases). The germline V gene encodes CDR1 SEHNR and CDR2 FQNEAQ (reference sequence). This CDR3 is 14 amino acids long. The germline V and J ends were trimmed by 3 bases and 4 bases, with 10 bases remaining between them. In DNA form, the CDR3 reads TGTGCCAGCAGCTTTGCTAGCGTTTACAATGAGCAGTTCTTC. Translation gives CASSFASVYNEQFF.

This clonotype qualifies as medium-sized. The CDR3 DNA reads as TGCAGTGCTAGAGTCCCGGGAGTGGGCTACGAGCAGTACTTC. This translates into CSARVPGVGYEQYF. This chain uses TRBV20-1 with TRBJ2-7; weak D call: TRBD2 (6 bases). This CDR3 contains 14 residues. Germline V gene lookup returns CDR1 DFQATT and CDR2 SNEGSKA (reference sequence). V shed 1 base and J shed 3 bases, with 13 bases lying between them.

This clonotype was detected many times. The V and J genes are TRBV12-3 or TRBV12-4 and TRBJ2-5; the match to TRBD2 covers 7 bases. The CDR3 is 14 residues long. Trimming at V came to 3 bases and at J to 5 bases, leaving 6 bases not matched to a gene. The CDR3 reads CASSFGDYGETQYF. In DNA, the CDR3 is TGTGCCAGCAGTTTCGGGGACTATGGTGAGACCCAGTACTTC.

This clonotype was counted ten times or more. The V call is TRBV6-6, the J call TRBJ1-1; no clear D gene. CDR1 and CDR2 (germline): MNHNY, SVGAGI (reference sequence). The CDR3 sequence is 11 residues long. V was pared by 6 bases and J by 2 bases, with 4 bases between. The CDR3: CASSPNTEAFF. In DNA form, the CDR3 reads TGTGCCAGCAGCCCCAACACTGAAGCTTTCTTT.

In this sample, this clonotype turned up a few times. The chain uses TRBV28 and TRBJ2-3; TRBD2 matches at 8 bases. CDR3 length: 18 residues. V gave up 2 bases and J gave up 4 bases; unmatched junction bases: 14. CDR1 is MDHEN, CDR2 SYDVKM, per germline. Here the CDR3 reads CASSLPRLAKASADTQYF. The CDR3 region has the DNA TGTGCCAGCAGTTTACCCCGACTAGCGAAAGCCTCCGCAGATACGCAGTATTTT.

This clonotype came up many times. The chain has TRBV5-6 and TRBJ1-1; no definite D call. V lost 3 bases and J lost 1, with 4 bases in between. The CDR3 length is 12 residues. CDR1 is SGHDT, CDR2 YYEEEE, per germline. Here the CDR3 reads CASSYTNTEAFF. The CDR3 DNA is TGTGCCAGCAGCTACACGAACACTGAAGCTTTCTTT.

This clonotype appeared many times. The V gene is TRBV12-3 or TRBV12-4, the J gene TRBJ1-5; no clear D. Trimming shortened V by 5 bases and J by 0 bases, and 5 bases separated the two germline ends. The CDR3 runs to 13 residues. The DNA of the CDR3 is TGTGCCAGCAGTAAGACTAGCAATCAGCCCCAGCATTTT. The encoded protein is CASSKTSNQPQHF.

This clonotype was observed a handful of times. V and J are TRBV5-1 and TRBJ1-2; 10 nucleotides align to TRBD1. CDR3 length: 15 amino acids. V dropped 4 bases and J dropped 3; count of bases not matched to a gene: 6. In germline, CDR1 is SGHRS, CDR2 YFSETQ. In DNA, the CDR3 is TGCGCCAGCAGCCGAGACAGGGGGCGGGACTATGGCTACACCTTC. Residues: CASSRDRGRDYGYTF. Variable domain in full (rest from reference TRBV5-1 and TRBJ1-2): KAGVTQTPRYLIKTRGQQVTLSCSPISGHRSVSWYQQTPGQGLQFLFEYFSETQRNKGNFPGRFSGRQFSNSRSEMNVSTLELGDSALYLCASSRDRGRDYGYTFGSGTRLTVV.

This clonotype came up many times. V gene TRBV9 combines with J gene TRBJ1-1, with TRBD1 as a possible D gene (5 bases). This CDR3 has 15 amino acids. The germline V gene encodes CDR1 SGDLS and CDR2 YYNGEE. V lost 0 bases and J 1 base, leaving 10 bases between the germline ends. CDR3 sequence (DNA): TGTGCCAGCAGCGTAGGACTGACAGAGAACACTGAAGCTTTCTTT. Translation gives CASSVGLTENTEAFF.

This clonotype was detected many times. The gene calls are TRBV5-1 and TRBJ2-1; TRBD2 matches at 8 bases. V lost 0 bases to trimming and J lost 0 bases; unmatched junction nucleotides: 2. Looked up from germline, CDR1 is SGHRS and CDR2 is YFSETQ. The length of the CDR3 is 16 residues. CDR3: CASSLVSGSSYNEQFF. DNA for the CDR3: TGCGCCAGCAGCTTGGTGAGCGGGAGCTCCTACAATGAGCAGTTCTTC.

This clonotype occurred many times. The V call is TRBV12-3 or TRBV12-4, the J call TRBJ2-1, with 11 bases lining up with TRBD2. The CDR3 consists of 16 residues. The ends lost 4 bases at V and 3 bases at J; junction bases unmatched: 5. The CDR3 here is CASSSSGTSGYNEQFF. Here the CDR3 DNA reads TGTGCCAGCAGTTCCTCCGGGACTAGCGGCTACAATGAGCAGTTCTTC.

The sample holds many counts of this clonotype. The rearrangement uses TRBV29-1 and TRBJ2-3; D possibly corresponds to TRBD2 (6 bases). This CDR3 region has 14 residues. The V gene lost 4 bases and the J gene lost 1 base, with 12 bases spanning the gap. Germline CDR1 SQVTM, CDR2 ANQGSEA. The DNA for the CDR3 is TGCAGCGTTGTCAGGGAGGTCGGCACAGATACGCAGTATTTT. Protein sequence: CSVVREVGTDTQYF.

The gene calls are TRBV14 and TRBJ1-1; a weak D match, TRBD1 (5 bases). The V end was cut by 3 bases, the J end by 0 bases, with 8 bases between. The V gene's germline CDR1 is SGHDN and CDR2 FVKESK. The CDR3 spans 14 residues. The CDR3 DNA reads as TGTGCCAGCAGCCATCCAGGGATGAACACTGAAGCTTTCTTT. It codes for CASSHPGMNTEAFF.

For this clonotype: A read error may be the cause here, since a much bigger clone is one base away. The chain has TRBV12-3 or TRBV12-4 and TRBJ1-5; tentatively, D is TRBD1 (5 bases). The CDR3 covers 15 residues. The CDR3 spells CASSLRMLGDQHQHF. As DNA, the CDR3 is TGTGCCAGCAGTTTACGTATGCTAGGGGATCAGCACCAGCATTTT.

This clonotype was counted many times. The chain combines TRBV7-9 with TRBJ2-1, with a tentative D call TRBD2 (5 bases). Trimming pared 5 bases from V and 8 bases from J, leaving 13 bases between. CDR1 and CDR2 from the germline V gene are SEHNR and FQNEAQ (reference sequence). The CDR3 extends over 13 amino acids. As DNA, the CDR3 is TGTGCCAGCAGCGGACCGGCGGGCGATGAGCAGTTCTTC. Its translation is CASSGPAGDEQFF.

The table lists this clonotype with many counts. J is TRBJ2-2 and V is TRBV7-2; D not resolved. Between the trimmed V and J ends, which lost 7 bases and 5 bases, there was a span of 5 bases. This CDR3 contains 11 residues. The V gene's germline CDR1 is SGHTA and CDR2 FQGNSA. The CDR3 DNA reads TGTGCCAGCATGGGGACCGGGGAGCTGTTTTTT. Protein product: CASMGTGELFF.

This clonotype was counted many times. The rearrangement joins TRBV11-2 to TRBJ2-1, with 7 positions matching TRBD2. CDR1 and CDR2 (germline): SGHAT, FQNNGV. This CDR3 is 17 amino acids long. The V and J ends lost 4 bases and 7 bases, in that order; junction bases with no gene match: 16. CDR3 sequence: CASSSRSAGNGKNEQFF. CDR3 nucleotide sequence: TGTGCCAGCAGCTCCCGATCAGCGGGAAATGGTAAGAATGAGCAGTTCTTC.

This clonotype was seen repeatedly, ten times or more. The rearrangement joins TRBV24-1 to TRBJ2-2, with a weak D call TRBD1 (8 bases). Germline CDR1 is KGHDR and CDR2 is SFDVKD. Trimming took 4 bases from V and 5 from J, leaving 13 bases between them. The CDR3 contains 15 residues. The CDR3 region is CATSDDRGGTGELFF. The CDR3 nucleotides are TGTGCCACCAGTGACGACAGGGGAGGGACCGGGGAGCTGTTTTTT.

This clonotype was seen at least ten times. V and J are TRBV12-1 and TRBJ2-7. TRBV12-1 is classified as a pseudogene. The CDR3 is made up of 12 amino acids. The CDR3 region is CASSFVTYEQYF. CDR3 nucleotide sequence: TGTGCCAGCAGCTTTGTAACCTACGAGCAGTACTTC.

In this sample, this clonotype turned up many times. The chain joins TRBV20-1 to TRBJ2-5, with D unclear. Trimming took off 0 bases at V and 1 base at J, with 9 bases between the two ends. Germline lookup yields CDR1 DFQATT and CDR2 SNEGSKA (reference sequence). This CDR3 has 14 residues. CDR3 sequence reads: CSARDRLPQETQYF. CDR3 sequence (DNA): TGCAGTGCTAGAGATCGGCTGCCCCAAGAGACCCAGTACTTC.

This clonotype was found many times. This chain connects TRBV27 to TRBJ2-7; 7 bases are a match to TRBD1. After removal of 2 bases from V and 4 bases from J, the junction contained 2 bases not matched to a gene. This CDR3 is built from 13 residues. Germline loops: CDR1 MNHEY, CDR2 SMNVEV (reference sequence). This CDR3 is CASSLLRGYEQYF. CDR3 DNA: TGTGCCAGCAGTTTACTCAGGGGGTACGAGCAGTACTTC.

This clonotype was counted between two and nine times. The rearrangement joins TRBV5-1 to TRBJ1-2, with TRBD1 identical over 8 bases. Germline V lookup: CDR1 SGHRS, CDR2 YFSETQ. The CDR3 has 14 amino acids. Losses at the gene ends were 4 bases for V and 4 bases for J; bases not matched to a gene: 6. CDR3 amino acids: CASSRETGAYGYTF. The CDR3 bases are TGCGCCAGCAGCAGGGAGACAGGGGCCTATGGCTACACCTTC.

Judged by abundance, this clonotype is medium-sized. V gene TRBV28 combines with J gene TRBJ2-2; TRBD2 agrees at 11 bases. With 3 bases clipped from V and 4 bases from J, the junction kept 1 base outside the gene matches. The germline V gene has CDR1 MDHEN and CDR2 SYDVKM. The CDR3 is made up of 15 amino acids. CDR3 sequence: CASSFGTSGTGELFF. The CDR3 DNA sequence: TGTGCCAGCAGTTTTGGGACTAGCGGCACCGGGGAGCTGTTTTTT.

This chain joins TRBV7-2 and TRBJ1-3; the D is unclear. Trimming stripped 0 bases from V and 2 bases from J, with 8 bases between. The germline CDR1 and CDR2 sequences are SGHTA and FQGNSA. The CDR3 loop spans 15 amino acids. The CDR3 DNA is TGTGCCAGCAGCTTAGCCCTTTATGCTGGAAACACCATATATTTT. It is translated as CASSLALYAGNTIYF.

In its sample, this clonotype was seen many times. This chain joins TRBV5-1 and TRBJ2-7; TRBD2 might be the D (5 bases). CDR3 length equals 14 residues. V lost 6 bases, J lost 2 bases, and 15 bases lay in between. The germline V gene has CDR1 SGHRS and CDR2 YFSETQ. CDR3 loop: CASKPGDGAYEQYF. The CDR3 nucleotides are TGCGCCAGCAAACCCGGGGATGGGGCCTACGAGCAGTACTTC.